The rows below give T cell receptor beta chains drawn from one sample of a study of T cell repertoires in cytomegalovirus infection. A single record per CDR3 protein comes from TCRdb applying MiXCR to the reads. The sample consists of 300,000 to 450,000 distinct CDR3 sequences, about a sixth of them appearing once. The specimen was PBMCs. These receptors came from a human donor in good health (CMV status not recorded). Some clones in this sample may be carry-over from other donors' samples. Both conserved end residues are part of each CDR3. The D gene is left open where the match is weak. The listing skips clone size in some rows; elsewhere it reads once, few, many or a size class.

size	D	length	V	J	DNA	CDR3
medium-sized	-	11	TRBV7-2	TRBJ2-1	TGTGCCAGCAGCTTAGGTCCTGAGCAGTTCTTC	CASSLGPEQFF
many	-	13	TRBV12-3/TRBV12-4	TRBJ1-5	TGTGCCAGCAGCGTGTGGGTCAATCAGCCCCAGCATTTT	CASSVWVNQPQHF
-	-	13	TRBV20-1	TRBJ1-2	TGCAGTGCTAGCGACCTCGATGGTAACGGCTACACCTTC	CSASDLDGNGYTF
many	TRBD2	15	TRBV7-6	TRBJ2-1	TGTGCCAGCAGCCGGACTAGCGGAATGTACAATGAGCAGTTCTTC	CASSRTSGMYNEQFF
few	TRBD2	15	TRBV11-2	TRBJ2-5	TGTGCCAGCAGCTTGACAGCGGGGTACCAAGAGACCCAGTACTTC	CASSLTAGYQETQYF
few	TRBD1	14	TRBV11-2	TRBJ1-4	TGTGCCAGCAGCTTCACAGGGGTTAATGAAAAACTGTTTTTT	CASSFTGVNEKLFF
-	TRBD2	14	TRBV7-2	TRBJ2-1	TGTGCCAGCAGCTTAGGACTAGCTAGCAATAAGCAGTTCTTC	CASSLGLASNKQFF
few	-	14	TRBV5-1	TRBJ2-3	TGCGCCAGCGCGGAGCTCACCGACACAGATACGCAGTATTTT	CASAELTDTDTQYF
few	-	15	TRBV7-9	TRBJ2-3	TGTGCCAGCAGCAGACGTGGGATCTTTGCAGATACGCAGTATTTT	CASSRRGIFADTQYF
few	-	17	TRBV29-1	TRBJ1-1	TGCAGCGTTGAAGATCACATTCAAGCCGGGGGATACACTGAAGCTTTCTTT	CSVEDHIQAGGYTEAFF
-	TRBD1	14	TRBV19	TRBJ2-7	TGTGCCAGTAGTATGGAAGGGGGCACGTACGAGCAGTACTTC	CASSMEGGTYEQYF
few	-	15	TRBV4-2	TRBJ2-5	TGTGCCAGCAGCCAAGGCAGGGGGGAGGAAGAGACCCAGTACTTC	CASSQGRGEEETQYF
many	-	16	TRBV7-2	TRBJ2-7	TGTGCCAGCAGCTTAGGGTCGTCCAGCCACCTCTACGAGCAGTACTTC	CASSLGSSSHLYEQYF
-	-	13	TRBV5-5	TRBJ1-1	TGTGCCAGCAGCTTTATGAGGAACACTGAAGCTTTCTTT	CASSFMRNTEAFF
few	TRBD1	16	TRBV19	TRBJ2-7	TGTGCCAGTAGTATACGGGGACAGGGGAGCTCCTACGAGCAGTACTTC	CASSIRGQGSSYEQYF
few	-	16	TRBV7-8	TRBJ2-7	TGTGCCAGCAGCTTGGGTTACAGGGATGAATACTACGAGCAGTACTTC	CASSLGYRDEYYEQYF
many	-	15	TRBV7-2	TRBJ2-5	TGTGCCAGCAGCTCTCCCGGGACACCGCGGGAGACCCAGTACTTC	CASSSPGTPRETQYF
-	-	17	TRBV4-1	TRBJ1-1	TGCGCCAGCAGCCCGAGGACCGTCAGGCAGGTGAACACTGAAGCTTTCTTT	CASSPRTVRQVNTEAFF
many	-	17	TRBV7-2	TRBJ2-3	TGTGCCAGCAGCTTAGATTTTGCGATGTATGGCACAGATACGCAGTATTTT	CASSLDFAMYGTDTQYF
few	TRBD2	15	TRBV5-5	TRBJ2-1	TGTGCCAGCAGCGAGGATCCGGGAGGGAGGAATGAGCAGTTCTTC	CASSEDPGGRNEQFF
many	-	13	TRBV7-2	TRBJ1-5	TGTGCCAGCACTGCCCGGGTCAGTCAGCCCCAGCATTTT	CASTARVSQPQHF
many	-	16	TRBV7-6	TRBJ1-1	TGTGCCAGCAGCTTCTCCGCAGGGGCGTTGAACACTGAAGCTTTCTTT	CASSFSAGALNTEAFF
-	TRBD2	15	TRBV9	TRBJ2-5	TGTGCCAGCAGCGTATTCCCGGGACTAGTGGAGACCCAGTACTTC	CASSVFPGLVETQYF
few	-	18	TRBV12-3/TRBV12-4	TRBJ1-5	TGTGCCAGCAGTTTTGGGTTCGGGAGGGGTAATAGCAATCAGCCCCAGCATTTT	CASSFGFGRGNSNQPQHF
-	-	15	TRBV5-6	TRBJ1-1	TGTGCCAGCAGCTCCACCGTCGACGGCAACACTGAAGCTTTCTTT	CASSSTVDGNTEAFF
few	-	14	TRBV24-1	TRBJ2-3	TGTGCCACCAGTGTGGGCGGTAGCACAGATACGCAGTATTTT	CATSVGGSTDTQYF
-	-	16	TRBV6-8	TRBJ2-3	TGTGCCAGCAGTTACGGGCCCAGCAGGACCACAGATACGCAGTATTTT	CASSYGPSRTTDTQYF
few	-	13	TRBV20-1	TRBJ1-1	TGCAGTGCTTGGAGGAATCGGGGCACTGAAGCTTTCTTT	CSAWRNRGTEAFF
few	-	12	TRBV27	TRBJ1-5	TGTGCCAGCAAGACCAGCAATCAGCCCCAGCATTTT	CASKTSNQPQHF
many	-	15	TRBV7-2	TRBJ2-7	TGTGCCAGCACCTCCCGGGCTAGCCTCTCCTACGAGCAGTACTTC	CASTSRASLSYEQYF
-	-	15	TRBV12-3/TRBV12-4	TRBJ1-3	TGTGCCAGCAGTTTTCGGGGTGGTTCTGGAAACACCATATATTTT	CASSFRGGSGNTIYF
many	TRBD2	16	TRBV7-2	TRBJ2-7	TGTGCCAGCAGCTTAGCTCGGACTAGTGTCTACTACGAGCAGTACTTC	CASSLARTSVYYEQYF
-	-	15	TRBV28	TRBJ2-5	TGTGCCAGCAGTCCCGCAGGCTATACGAAAGAGACCCAGTACTTC	CASSPAGYTKETQYF
many	-	13	TRBV4-1	TRBJ2-1	TGCGCCAGCAGCCCACCTCCCTATAATGAGCAGTTCTTC	CASSPPPYNEQFF
many	-	17	TRBV7-2	TRBJ2-3	TGTGCCAGCAGCTTATGGAAGGGGGCGGGAAGCCCAGATACGCAGTATTTT	CASSLWKGAGSPDTQYF
many	-	14	TRBV6-1	TRBJ1-1	TGTGCCAGCAGTGGGGCAAGAGGGGTCGCTGAAGCTTTCTTT	CASSGARGVAEAFF
few	-	15	TRBV4-2	TRBJ2-3	TGTGCCAGCAGCCAAGTTTCCCCAGGGACAGATACGCAGTATTTT	CASSQVSPGTDTQYF
few	-	13	TRBV12-3/TRBV12-4	TRBJ1-5	TGTGCCAGCACCTCGGTGGTCAATCAGCCCCAGCATTTT	CASTSVVNQPQHF
many	-	14	TRBV10-3	TRBJ2-3	TGTGCCATCAAAGGTGGGGTGACCACAGATACGCAGTATTTT	CAIKGGVTTDTQYF
many	TRBD1	14	TRBV7-2	TRBJ2-3	TGTGCCAGCAGCCTCAGACAGGGATCGGATACGCAGTATTTT	CASSLRQGSDTQYF
many	TRBD1	13	TRBV5-1	TRBJ2-1	TGCGCCAGCAGCTTGGAACAGGGGCAAAGGCAGTTCTTC	CASSLEQGQRQFF
-	-	13	TRBV12-3/TRBV12-4	TRBJ2-4	TGTGCCAGCAGTTTATGGGGGGCGGACATTCAGTACTTC	CASSLWGADIQYF
-	-	13	TRBV20-1	TRBJ2-1	TGCAGTGCCGGGCCAAGCTCCTACAATGAGCAGTTCTTC	CSAGPSSYNEQFF
many	-	13	TRBV7-6	TRBJ2-7	TGTGCCAGCAGCGAGGGACAAACCTACGAGCAGTACTTC	CASSEGQTYEQYF
-	TRBD1	12	TRBV19	TRBJ2-7	TGTGCCACTGAGGGACAGGGGAACGAGCAGTACTTC	CATEGQGNEQYF
few	-	14	TRBV12-3/TRBV12-4	TRBJ1-5	TGTGCCAGCAGTTTAGGGGCAGGCCCTCAGCCCCAGCATTTT	CASSLGAGPQPQHF
-	TRBD2	17	TRBV7-6	TRBJ2-1	TGTGCCAGCAGCTTAGTCGCCGGGGGATGGGGGGGAGGGGAGCAGTTCTTC	CASSLVAGGWGGGEQFF
-	-	15	TRBV19	TRBJ2-3	TGTGCCAGTAGTTTCCTGGGACGGGGCACAGATACGCAGTATTTT	CASSFLGRGTDTQYF
-	-	14	TRBV7-2	TRBJ2-7	TGTGCCAGCAGCCCAGGGCCGCGGTCCTACGAGCAGTACTTC	CASSPGPRSYEQYF
many	TRBD2	18	TRBV7-2	TRBJ2-3	TGTGCCAGCAGCCTGCGCAGGACTAGCGGGCTGAGCACAGATACGCAGTATTTT	CASSLRRTSGLSTDTQYF
few	-	14	TRBV20-1	TRBJ2-7	TGCAGTGCTAGATCCGGACTGAGCCCCTACGAGCAGTACTTC	CSARSGLSPYEQYF
many	-	14	TRBV7-2	TRBJ2-3	TGTGCCAGCAGCTTAAGACTAGTTACGGATACGCAGTATTTT	CASSLRLVTDTQYF
-	-	15	TRBV18	TRBJ2-2	TGTGCCAGCTCGTCGAAGGGCGCCTCCGCTGGGGAGCTGTTTTTT	CASSSKGASAGELFF
-	-	12	TRBV6-5	TRBJ1-2	TGTGCCAGCAGTTACGGGAACAATGGCTACACCTTC	CASSYGNNGYTF
many	TRBD2	15	TRBV7-8	TRBJ2-3	TGTGCCAGCAGCTCCCGACTAGCGGTCACAGATACGCAGTATTTT	CASSSRLAVTDTQYF
few	-	11	TRBV7-6	TRBJ2-5	TGTGCCAGCAGTAGTCGGGGAAACCAGTACTTC	CASSSRGNQYF
-	TRBD1	13	TRBV3-1	TRBJ1-2	TGTGCCAGCAGCGCAACAGGGGCGGATGGCTACACCTTC	CASSATGADGYTF
many	-	13	TRBV7-2	TRBJ1-6	TGTGCCAGCAGCTTTGGGCCTTCTTCACCCCTCCACTTT	CASSFGPSSPLHF